This entry lists 32 T cell receptor beta chains sequenced from one sample in a study of cytomegalovirus exposure and HLA in healthy donors. The PCR made use of 60 Vbeta and 13 Jbeta primers. Some clones are missing from TCRdb's copy, which holds only in-frame ones; the method was immunoSEQ multiplex PCR. The sample yields about 120,000 clones, around 83% seen once. What was sequenced was PBMCs. The receptors originated from a young man in good health and CMV-seropositive.

This clone was counted between two and nine times. V is TRBV28 and J is TRBJ2-1; no clear D gene. Germline CDR1 and CDR2: MDHEN and SYDVKM. Trimming took off 3 bases at V and 2 bases at J, with 5 bases between the two ends. This CDR3 has 13 residues. The CDR3 coding sequence is TGTGCCAGCAGTTTGGGCCCCTACAATGAGCAGTTCTTC. It specifies CASSLGPYNEQFF.

V gene TRBV21-1 combines with J gene TRBJ1-2. TRBV21-1 counts as a pseudogene. The CDR3 is 14 residues long. In DNA form, the CDR3 reads TGTGCCAGCAGCGCGGGACGGTCGAACTATGGCTACACCTTC. This sequence encodes CASSAGRSNYGYTF.

The chain combines TRBV7-8 with TRBJ1-3; D gene ambiguous. V was pared by 1 base and J by 0 bases, with 10 bases between. This CDR3 is 16 amino acids long. Germline CDR1 SGHVS, CDR2 FQNEAQ. Written as DNA, the CDR3 is TGTGCCAGCAGCTTAGTATCCTCGAGCTCTGGAAACACCATATATTTT. This translates into CASSLVSSSSGNTIYF.

In DNA, the CDR3 is TGCAGCGTTCTCTGGACACGGAACACCGGGGAGCTGTTTTTT. Its protein is CSVLWTRNTGELFF. The chain combines TRBV29-1 with TRBJ2-2; weak D call: TRBD1 (5 bases). Germline V gives CDR1 SQVTM, CDR2 ANQGSEA. The CDR3 contains 14 residues. The V gene lost 5 bases and the J gene lost 1 base, with 11 bases spanning the gap.

The chain couples TRBV7-8 to TRBJ1-1; TRBD1 might be the D (6 bases). The ends were cut back, 1 base at V and 8 bases at J, with 20 bases in the middle. The CDR3 has 16 residues. The germline V gene has CDR1 SGHVS and CDR2 FQNEAQ. The CDR3 DNA follows: TGTGCCAGCAGCTTAGGGGCTCTTTGGCAGGGGACGGAAGCTTTCTTT. It yields the protein CASSLGALWQGTEAFF.

V gene TRBV2 combines with J gene TRBJ1-1; no clear D gene. Germline values: CDR1 SNHLY, CDR2 FYNNEI. CDR3 size: 11 residues. V lost 9 bases to trimming and J lost 0 bases, with 5 bases between them. The DNA of the CDR3 is TGTGCCAGTACGGTGAACACTGAAGCTTTCTTT. Translation gives CASTVNTEAFF. Filled out from reference TRBV2 and TRBJ1-1, the complete variable domain reads EPEVTQTPSHQVTQMGQEVILRCVPISNHLYFYWYRQILGQKVEFLVSFYNNEISEKSEIFDDQFSVERPDGSNFTLKIRSTKLEDSAMYFCASTVNTEAFFGQGTRLTVV.

The chain couples TRBV30 to TRBJ2-1, with D perhaps matching TRBD2 (5 bases). Germline CDR1 is GTSNPN and CDR2 is SVGIG (reference sequence). Trimming took 5 bases from V and 5 from J, leaving 10 bases between them. The CDR3 runs 12 residues. This CDR3 is CAWSDWNNEQFF. For the CDR3, the DNA is TGTGCCTGGTCGGACTGGAACAATGAGCAGTTCTTC.

The chain recombines TRBV5-4 with TRBJ2-5; 11 bases are a match to TRBD1. Trimming took 4 bases from V and 2 from J; bases not matched to a gene: 7. This CDR3 region has 16 residues. Germline V gives CDR1 SGHNT, CDR2 YYREEE (reference sequence). The CDR3 protein is CASSPRDRGTQETQYF. The CDR3 nucleotides read TGTGCCAGCAGCCCGAGGGACAGGGGGACACAAGAGACCCAGTACTTC.

The table lists this clone with a few counts. V usage is TRBV10-2 and J usage is TRBJ2-7; D is unclear. V was pared by 1 base and J by 3 bases, with 16 bases between. CDR1 and CDR2 (germline): WSHSY, SAAADI. This CDR3 has 16 amino acids. The CDR3 nucleotides read TGCGCCAGCAGTGAGTATCCTAGAAGCCTAGGCTACGAGCAGTACTTC. It encodes CASSEYPRSLGYEQYF.

This clone was observed a handful of times. The junction shows a germline mismatch at one end, possibly a read error. The chain employs TRBV5-1 and TRBJ1-1; TRBD1 matches at 8 bases. The CDR3 is 15 amino acids. Germline V gene sequence: CDR1 SGHRS, CDR2 YFSETQ. The CDR3 nucleotides read TGCGCCAGCACCTTGGGGGACAGGTTGAACACTGAAGCTTTCTTT. Translation gives CASTLGDRLNTEAFF.

CDR3 nucleotide sequence: TGTGCCAGCAACGTCCGGACTAGCAGAAAGACCGGGGAGCTGTTTTTT. It is translated as CASNVRTSRKTGELFF. The chain combines TRBV9 with TRBJ2-2; TRBD2 agrees at 8 bases. Germline CDR1 reads SGDLS; CDR2 reads YYNGEE. The CDR3 has 16 amino acids. V gave up 6 bases and J gave up 5 bases; unmatched junction bases: 12.

V is TRBV6-4 and J is TRBJ2-7; D remains ambiguous. Germline lookup yields CDR1 MRHNA and CDR2 SNTAGT. The CDR3 has 11 residues. V gave up 3 bases and J gave up 6 bases, with 6 bases separating them. The CDR3 coding sequence is TGTGCCAGCAGTGATATGGCCGAGCAGTACTTC. Translation gives CASSDMAEQYF.

The V and J genes are TRBV7-2 and TRBJ2-7; the match to TRBD1 covers 9 bases. Germline trimming cut 4 bases from V and 3 bases from J; bases unmatched to any gene: 10. Germline values: CDR1 SGHTA, CDR2 FQGNSA. CDR3 length: 16 residues. In DNA form, the CDR3 reads TGTGCCAGCAGCTCGATGGGACAGGGAATAGTCTACGAGCAGTACTTC. It translates to CASSSMGQGIVYEQYF.

This clone was detected only a few times. The chain couples TRBV28 to TRBJ2-3, with 13 bases lining up with TRBD2. The CDR3 is 15 amino acids. The trim removed 7 bases at V and 4 bases at J, leaving 5 bases unmatched. Germline V gene data show CDR1 as MDHEN and CDR2 as SYDVKM. For the CDR3, the DNA is TGTGCCAGCATCACTAGCGGGGGGGCTGCAGATACGCAGTATTTT. This sequence encodes CASITSGGAADTQYF.

This chain connects TRBV7-2 to TRBJ1-1; D perhaps matches TRBD1 (5 bases). Germline CDR1 reads SGHTA; CDR2 reads FQGNSA. V was pared by 5 bases and J by 1 base, with 20 bases between. This CDR3 has 17 residues. The CDR3, as DNA: TGTGCCAGCAGCCATCCCCGTCGAGGCAGGGCGAACACTGAAGCTTTCTTT. It codes for CASSHPRRGRANTEAFF. The variable domain in full, completed from reference TRBV7-2 and TRBJ1-1, reads GAGVSQSPSNKVTEKGKDVELRCDPISGHTALYWYRQSLGQGLEFLIYFQGNSAPDKSGLPSDRFSAERTGGSVSTLTIQRTQQEDSAVYLCASSHPRRGRANTEAFFGQGTRLTVV.

This chain uses TRBV5-1 with TRBJ1-5; no firm D call. V was cut by 0 bases and J by 6 bases, with 13 bases left in between. Germline loops: CDR1 SGHRS, CDR2 YFSETQ. The CDR3 loop spans 15 amino acids. CDR3 amino acids: CASSLDGEAGQPQHF. In DNA, the CDR3 is TGCGCCAGCAGCTTGGATGGGGAAGCGGGTCAGCCCCAGCATTTT.

This clone was found a few times. V and J are TRBV5-6 and TRBJ1-4; D call uncertain. The CDR3 loop spans 15 amino acids. CDR1 and CDR2 from the germline V gene are SGHDT and YYEEEE. V dropped 0 bases and J dropped 7 bases, with 13 bases sitting between them. The CDR3 sequence is CASSLAAGGLEKLFF. The CDR3 DNA reads TGTGCCAGCAGCTTGGCCGCGGGTGGGCTTGAAAAACTGTTTTTT.

The chain links TRBV5-1 to TRBJ2-5; D may be TRBD2 (6 bases). CDR3 size: 14 residues. The V end lost 2 bases, the J end lost 5 bases, and 13 bases lay between the germline ends. In germline, CDR1 is SGHRS, CDR2 YFSETQ. CDR3 sequence reads: CASSFGDWGETQYF. The CDR3 bases are TGCGCCAGCAGCTTCGGGGACTGGGGTGAGACCCAGTACTTC.

This chain uses TRBV6-6 with TRBJ1-3; D is ambiguous. Germline lookup yields CDR1 MNHNY and CDR2 SVGAGI (reference sequence). The V and J ends lost 2 bases and 3 bases respectively, with 5 bases between them. This CDR3 has 13 residues. CDR3 sequence: CASSYASGNTIYF. For the CDR3, the DNA is TGTGCCAGCAGTTACGCCAGTGGAAACACCATATATTTT.

The V call is TRBV6-6, the J call TRBJ1-1; the D gene is possibly TRBD1 (6 bases). Germline loops: CDR1 MNHNY, CDR2 SVGAGI (reference sequence). The CDR3 length is 15 residues. V was trimmed by 6 bases and J by 3 bases, leaving 17 bases between them. The CDR3 coding sequence is TGTGCCAGCAGAGTGGGGGGGGCCGGGGACACTGAAGCTTTCTTT. It yields the protein CASRVGGAGDTEAFF.

The V and J genes are TRBV7-6 and TRBJ2-2; TRBD2 might be the D (5 bases). V was clipped by 1 base and J by 3 bases, with 12 bases between them. The CDR3 is made up of 16 amino acids. The germline CDR1 and CDR2 sequences are SGHVS and FNYEAQ. The CDR3 sequence: CASSLVPGSDTGELFF. DNA for the CDR3: TGTGCCAGCAGCTTAGTCCCGGGTAGCGACACCGGGGAGCTGTTTTTT. Looking up the rest from reference TRBV7-6 and TRBJ2-2 gives the full variable domain: GAGVSQSPRYKVTKRGQDVALRCDPISGHVSLYWYRQALGQGPEFLTYFNYEAQQDKSGLPNDRFSAERPEGSISTLTIQRTEQRDSAMYRCASSLVPGSDTGELFFGEGSRLTVL.

CDR3 sequence reads: CASSLRLRGSYEQYF. CDR3 DNA: TGTGCCAGCAGCTTGAGGTTAAGGGGAAGTTACGAGCAGTACTTC. The chain joins TRBV5-6 to TRBJ2-7; a weak D match, TRBD1 (5 bases). The germline V gene encodes CDR1 SGHDT and CDR2 YYEEEE. V lost 1 base and J 4 bases, leaving 15 bases between the germline ends. CDR3 length: 15 residues.

This clone occurred a few times. CDR3 in amino acids: CASMLDRQQETQYF. CDR3 in DNA: TGTGCCAGCATGCTAGATCGGCAACAAGAGACCCAGTACTTC. This chain connects TRBV2 to TRBJ2-5; D gene uncertain. The CDR3 contains 14 residues. Looked up from germline, CDR1 is SNHLY and CDR2 is FYNNEI. The ends were cut back, 7 bases at V and 2 bases at J, with 14 bases in the middle. Full variable domain (rest looked up from reference TRBV2 and TRBJ2-5): EPEVTQTPSHQVTQMGQEVILRCVPISNHLYFYWYRQILGQKVEFLVSFYNNEISEKSEIFDDQFSVERPDGSNFTLKIRSTKLEDSAMYFCASMLDRQQETQYFGPGTRLLVL.

This chain uses TRBV29-1 with TRBJ1-2, with TRBD1 as a possible D gene (5 bases). Germline-derived CDR1 and CDR2 are SQVTM and ANQGSEA. CDR3 length equals 13 residues. V was cut by 6 bases and J by 0 bases, with 11 bases left in between. The CDR3 reads CSVGTGANYGYTF. The CDR3 DNA is TGCAGCGTCGGTACAGGAGCTAACTATGGCTACACCTTC.

V and J are TRBV19 and TRBJ2-1; TRBD2 is a possible D gene (5 bases). Germline V gene sequence: CDR1 LNHDA, CDR2 SQIVND (reference sequence). V lost 2 bases to trimming and J lost 4 bases, with 12 bases between them. The CDR3 runs to 15 residues. The CDR3 sequence: CASSISRGWYNEQFF. The CDR3 region has the DNA TGTGCCAGTAGTATAAGCCGGGGATGGTACAATGAGCAGTTCTTC.

The chain combines TRBV19 with TRBJ1-2, with 7 bases identical to TRBD1. J lost 4 bases, V lost 4 bases, and 3 bases had no gene match. Per the germline V gene, CDR1 is LNHDA and CDR2 is SQIVND (reference sequence). CDR3 length: 13 residues. The CDR3 nucleotides read TGTGCCAGTAGTACCACAGGGGTCTATGGCTACACCTTC. Its translation: CASSTTGVYGYTF. The full variable domain, with the rest looked up from reference TRBV19 and TRBJ1-2, is DGGITQSPKYLFRKEGQNVTLSCEQNLNHDAMYWYRQDPGQGLRLIYYSQIVNDFQKGDIAEGYSVSREKKESFPLTVTSAQKNPTAFYLCASSTTGVYGYTFGSGTRLTVV.

The gene calls are TRBV30 and TRBJ2-1; the D gene is possibly TRBD2 (5 bases). Germline assignment: CDR1 GTSNPN and CDR2 SVGIG (reference sequence). V was pared by 6 bases and J by 5 bases, with 17 bases between. The CDR3 runs 14 residues. The CDR3 reads CACTRTSFHNEQFF. The CDR3 DNA reads TGTGCCTGTACCCGGACTTCATTCCACAATGAGCAGTTCTTC.

CDR3 in amino acids: CASSYSRGLNTEAFF. For the CDR3, the DNA is TGTGCCAGCAGTTACTCAAGGGGGCTGAACACTGAAGCTTTCTTT. The J gene is TRBJ1-1, the V gene TRBV6-6; 7 bases are shared with TRBD1. The J segment lost 0 bases and the V segment lost 0 bases, leaving 1 base of the junction unmatched. The germline CDR1 and CDR2 sequences are MNHNY and SVGAGI (reference sequence). This CDR3 is built from 15 residues.

Only one count was recorded for this clone. This chain connects TRBV7-9 to TRBJ2-1, with D perhaps matching TRBD2 (5 bases). The germline gives CDR1 SEHNR, CDR2 FQNEAQ (reference sequence). The CDR3 covers 12 residues. V was cut by 3 bases and J by 5 bases, with 5 bases left in between. CDR3 sequence: CASSLGDNEQFF. CDR3 nucleotide sequence: TGTGCCAGCAGCTTGGGAGACAATGAGCAGTTCTTC.

In its sample, this clone was seen a few times. The same CDR3 can be traced to other DNA sequences in this sample. This chain connects TRBV5-1 to TRBJ2-7; a weak D match, TRBD1 (7 bases). CDR1 SGHRS and CDR2 YFSETQ come from the germline V gene. This CDR3 spans 15 amino acids. Trimming left V 4 bases short and J 0 bases short, with 14 bases between. The DNA of the CDR3 is TGCGCCAGCAGCCTTGGAGGGGGCAGCTCCTACGAGCAGTACTTC. Protein product: CASSLGGGSSYEQYF. Together with reference TRBV5-1 and TRBJ2-7, the CDR3 gives the full variable domain: KAGVTQTPRYLIKTRGQQVTLSCSPISGHRSVSWYQQTPGQGLQFLFEYFSETQRNKGNFPGRFSGRQFSNSRSEMNVSTLELGDSALYLCASSLGGGSSYEQYFGPGTRLTVT.

V gene TRBV7-9 combines with J gene TRBJ2-5, with D possibly TRBD1 on 6 matching bases. Germline lookup yields CDR1 SEHNR and CDR2 FQNEAQ (reference sequence). V shed 5 bases and J shed 5 bases, with 15 bases lying between them. The CDR3 has 14 amino acids. CDR3 residues: CASSATGYGETQYF. The DNA of the CDR3 is TGTGCCAGCAGCGCAACAGGGTACGGGGAGACCCAGTACTTC.

The genes are TRBV27 and TRBJ2-7; TRBD2 matches 11 bases. Germline V gives CDR1 MNHEY, CDR2 SMNVEV (reference sequence). Trimming at V came to 3 bases and at J to 4 bases, leaving 5 bases not matched to a gene. CDR3 length: 15 amino acids. The CDR3 sequence is CASSFTSGGLYEQYF. The DNA for the CDR3 is TGTGCCAGCAGTTTCACTAGCGGGGGCTTATACGAGCAGTACTTC.